This entry describes one T cell receptor beta chain. Its matching antigen is unknown. V dropped 1 base and J dropped 0 bases, with 8 bases sitting between them. The CDR3 consists of 14 residues. The germline V gene encodes CDR1 SGHRS and CDR2 YFSETQ. The record originates from a study of T-cell reconstitution after alpha-beta-depleted transplantation in children. Study findings and constraints: Among T cells one year after transplant, newly produced cells accounted for most counts and diversity. Alpha-beta T cells about two months after transplant reportedly derived from several hundred expanded graft clones. There were some patients whose high TCRbeta diversity at day 60 came from surviving recipient T cells and thymic progenitors.

TCRbeta library preparation incorporated unique molecular identifiers. TCRdb recomputed calls from the PCR reads with MiXCR, one row per CDR3 protein. Among about 240,000 distinct CDR3 sequences, roughly 25% were seen once, and the ten largest hold less than 3.5%. Sample: PBMCs, taken before TCRalphabeta/CD19-depleted stem cell transplant. V usage is TRBV5-1 and J usage is TRBJ2-7; D gene unclear. The source of this sequence is a girl aged 2-10 years with Fanconi anemia, due to receive a stem cell transplant. This chain's CDR3 is CASSLSVHSYEQYF. The DNA for the CDR3 is TGCGCCAGCAGCTTGAGTGTTCACTCCTACGAGCAGTACTTC.